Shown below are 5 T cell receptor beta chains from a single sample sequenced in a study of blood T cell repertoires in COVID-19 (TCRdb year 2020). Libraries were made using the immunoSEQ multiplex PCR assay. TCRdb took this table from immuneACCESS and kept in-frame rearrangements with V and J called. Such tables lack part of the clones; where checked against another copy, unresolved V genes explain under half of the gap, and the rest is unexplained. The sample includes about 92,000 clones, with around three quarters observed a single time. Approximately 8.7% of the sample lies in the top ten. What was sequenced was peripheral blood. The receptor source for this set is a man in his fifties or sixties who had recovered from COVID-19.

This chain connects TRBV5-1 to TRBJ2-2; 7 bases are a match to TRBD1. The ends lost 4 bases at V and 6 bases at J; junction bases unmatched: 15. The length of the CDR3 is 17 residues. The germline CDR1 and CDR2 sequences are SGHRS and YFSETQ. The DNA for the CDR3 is TGCGCCAGCAGCCCTGGCGTCCGACAGGGAAGGTCCGGGGAGCTGTTTTTT. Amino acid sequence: CASSPGVRQGRSGELFF.

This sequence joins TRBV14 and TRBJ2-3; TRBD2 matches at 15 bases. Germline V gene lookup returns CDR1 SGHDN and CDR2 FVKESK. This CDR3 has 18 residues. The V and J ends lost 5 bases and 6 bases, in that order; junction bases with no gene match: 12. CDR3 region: CASSSLPGLAGGRDTQYF. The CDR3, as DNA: TGTGCCAGCAGCTCACTCCCAGGACTAGCGGGGGGGCGTGATACGCAGTATTTT.

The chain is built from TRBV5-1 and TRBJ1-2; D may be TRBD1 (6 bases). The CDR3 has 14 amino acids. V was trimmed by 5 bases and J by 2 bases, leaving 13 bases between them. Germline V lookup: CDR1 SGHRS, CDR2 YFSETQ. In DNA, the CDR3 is TGCGCCAGCAGAGAACCGGGACAAAACTATGGCTACACCTTC. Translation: CASREPGQNYGYTF.

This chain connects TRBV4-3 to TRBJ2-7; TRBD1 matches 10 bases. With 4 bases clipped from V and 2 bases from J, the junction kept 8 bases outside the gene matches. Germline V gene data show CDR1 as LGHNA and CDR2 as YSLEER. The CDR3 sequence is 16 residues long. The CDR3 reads CASSLQTGTGAYEQYF. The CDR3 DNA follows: TGCGCCAGCAGCCTTCAGACCGGGACAGGGGCCTACGAGCAGTACTTC.

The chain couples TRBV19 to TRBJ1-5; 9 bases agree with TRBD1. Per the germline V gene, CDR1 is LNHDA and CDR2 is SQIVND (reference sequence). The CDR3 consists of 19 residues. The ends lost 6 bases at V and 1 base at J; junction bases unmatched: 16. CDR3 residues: CASRNTGGEISGSNQPQHF. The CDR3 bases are TGTGCCAGTAGGAATACAGGGGGCGAGATTAGCGGGAGCAATCAGCCCCAGCATTTT.